This record looks at one T cell receptor beta chain sequence and its context. This entry belongs to a study of blood T cell repertoires in COVID-19. Study-wide background: T cells, B-cell-depleted T cells, or PBMCs supplied cDNA or gDNA.

The CDR3 is made up of 16 amino acids. Germline V gene sequence: CDR1 LGHNA, CDR2 YSLEER. V dropped 0 bases and J dropped 7; count of bases not matched to a gene: 9. Method: immunoSEQ multiplex PCR; TCRdb's copy keeps in-frame clones and lacks some. Here the sample spans approximately 120,000 clones, 81% being singletons. The sequence came from a man younger than 40 with COVID-19, enrolled during active disease. The chain has TRBV4-3 and TRBJ2-1; the match to TRBD2 covers 7 bases. Material for sequencing was peripheral blood. CDR3 protein: CASSQDRGLMANEQFF. Here the CDR3 DNA reads TGCGCCAGCAGCCAAGACCGGGGACTAATGGCAAATGAGCAGTTCTTC.